This T cell receptor beta chain was sequenced for a study of CD8+ T cells in alopecia areata. Study-level background: Tofacitinib exposure lasted 6 to 18 months, followed by 6 months off drug.

As concerns this clone: Its antigen is undetermined.

Treatment reported: oral pan-JAK inhibitor, 5-10 mg twice daily. Specimens obtained from alopecia areata patients comprised lesional scalp punch biopsies and peripheral blood. Sorting of PBMCs yielded the CD4+ and CD8+ T cells. Overall study results and limits: Scalp clonality and expanded CD8+ clones among the top 100 were significantly decreased by tofacitinib.

The sequencing template was cDNA reverse transcribed from extracted RNA. TCRdb's copy holds only in-frame clones and misses some; the assay was immunoSEQ multiplex PCR. Of around 270,000 clones in the sample, 55% to 70% were seen once. Germline values: CDR1 SQVTM, CDR2 ANQGSEA. The CDR3 is 15 residues long. Trimming took off 1 base at V and 5 bases at J, with 17 bases between the two ends. The rearrangement uses TRBV29-1 and TRBJ1-2; perhaps TRBD1 as D (6 bases). The sample here was CD4+ T cells sorted from blood, taken at week 24, from a patient treated with tofacitinib. The receptor was derived from a human donor with alopecia areata. CDR3 region: CSVEAGHKLGYGYTF. The DNA of the CDR3 is TGCAGCGTTGAAGCGGGACATAAACTTGGATATGGCTACACCTTC.